This T cell receptor (beta chain) was recorded in a study of blood T cell repertoires in COVID-19. About the study: The study drew acute and convalescent COVID-19 samples from the United States, Italy and Spain. T cells, B-cell-depleted T cells, or PBMCs supplied cDNA or gDNA.

Authors' data handling: Estimated nucleated cell counts came from reference gene primer amplification. Sequenced by immunoSEQ multiplex PCR; TCRdb stores in-frame clones only, minus some. V and J calls and clone size are copied from that table; D and trimming were computed from the DNA. There are under 150,000 clones in the sample; approximately 84% occur only once, and about 18% lies in the top ten. The CDR3 sequence is 15 residues long. Germline V gives CDR1 KGHSH, CDR2 LQKENI. Trimming took 6 bases from V and 6 from J; bases not matched to a gene: 8. The rearrangement links TRBV18 to TRBJ1-6; TRBD1 matches at 7 bases. The sequence came from a woman aged 80 or older with acute or convalescent COVID-19. Material for sequencing was peripheral blood. The CDR3 DNA sequence: TGTGCCAGCTCTTCGCAGGGGGAAGCTAATTCACCCCTCCACTTT. As protein: CASSSQGEANSPLHF. Full variable domain (remainder filled in from reference TRBV18 and TRBJ1-6): NAGVMQNPRHLVRRRGQEARLRCSPMKGHSHVYWYRQLPEEGLKFMVYLQKENIIDESGMPKERFSAEFPKEGPSILRIQQVVRGDSAAYFCASSSQGEANSPLHFGNGTRLTVT.